A single sample gave rise to the 23 T cell receptor beta chains below, sequenced in a study of cytomegalovirus exposure and HLA in healthy donors. PCR amplification relied on 60 Vbeta primers (plus 13 Jbeta primers). The assay was immunoSEQ multiplex PCR, and TCRdb's table has in-frame clones only and misses some. The sample holds 100,000 to 150,000 clones, around 74% seen once. The sample was PBMCs. The receptors come from a woman aged 50 to 65 in good health and CMV-seropositive.

This chain connects TRBV5-6 to TRBJ1-2; 7 bases match TRBD1. CDR1 is SGHDT and CDR2 is YYEEEE in the germline V gene. V lost 0 bases, J lost 4 bases, and 6 bases stayed unmatched. The CDR3 length is 15 residues. In DNA, the CDR3 is TGTGCCAGCAGCTTGGAAGGGGGCGGCGTCTATGGCTACACCTTC. Translating gives CASSLEGGGVYGYTF.

The V call is TRBV5-5, the J call TRBJ2-5, with TRBD2 matching 9 bases. Germline V gives CDR1 SGHKS, CDR2 YYEKEE (reference sequence). This CDR3 comprises 14 residues. Losses at the gene ends were 1 base for V and 13 bases for J; bases not matched to a gene: 11. CDR3 loop: CASSLLVAGASLYF. The CDR3 DNA reads as TGTGCCAGCAGCTTGTTGGTAGCGGGGGCCTCGTTGTACTTC.

This chain uses TRBV9 with TRBJ2-1; 7 positions match TRBD2. The CDR3 extends over 14 amino acids. Trimming at V came to 1 base and at J to 7 bases, leaving 5 bases not matched to a gene. CDR1 and CDR2 (germline): SGDLS, YYNGEE. CDR3 sequence: CASSVTGGENEQFF. The CDR3 DNA reads as TGTGCCAGCAGCGTAACTGGGGGGGAGAATGAGCAGTTCTTC.

The gene calls are TRBV2 and TRBJ2-5; tentatively, D is TRBD2 (6 bases). The germline CDR1 and CDR2 sequences are SNHLY and FYNNEI. The CDR3 is made up of 14 amino acids. Trimming pared 4 bases from V and 2 bases from J, leaving 11 bases between. The CDR3 here is CASSAAGLQETQYF. In DNA form, the CDR3 reads TGTGCCAGCAGTGCGGCGGGGCTTCAAGAGACCCAGTACTTC.

CDR3 sequence reads: CASSEGGASDTQYF. CDR3 nucleotides: TGTGCCAGCAGTGAGGGGGGGGCGTCAGATACGCAGTATTTT. The chain uses TRBV6-4 and TRBJ2-3; D might be TRBD2 (7 bases). The germline CDR1 and CDR2 sequences are MRHNA and SNTAGT. Trimming pared 3 bases from V and 4 bases from J, leaving 11 bases between. The CDR3 contains 14 residues.

The chain has TRBV5-1 and TRBJ1-3, with no clear D. The CDR3 consists of 15 residues. Deletions cut 7 bases from V and 0 bases from J, with 14 bases between. Germline values: CDR1 SGHRS, CDR2 YFSETQ. The CDR3: CASATSFFSGNTIYF. In DNA, the CDR3 is TGCGCCAGCGCTACGAGTTTCTTCTCTGGAAACACCATATATTTT. The complete variable domain, with remaining parts taken from reference TRBV5-1 and TRBJ1-3, reads KAGVTQTPRYLIKTRGQQVTLSCSPISGHRSVSWYQQTPGQGLQFLFEYFSETQRNKGNFPGRFSGRQFSNSRSEMNVSTLELGDSALYLCASATSFFSGNTIYFGEGSWLTVV.

V gene TRBV21-1 combines with J gene TRBJ1-5; the table's D gene call, TRBD1, was not cross checked with the DNA. TRBV21-1 is a recognized pseudogene. The CDR3 is 14 residues long. The CDR3 is CAIAGGSRNQPQHF. As DNA, the CDR3 is TGTGCCATCGCAGGGGGCTCGCGCAATCAGCCCCAGCATTTT.

The J gene is TRBJ2-5, the V gene TRBV6-5, with D unresolved. The CDR3 is 13 amino acids. Germline CDR1 is MNHEY and CDR2 is SVGAGI. With 6 bases removed from V and 1 base from J, the gap between germline ends came to 9 bases. CDR3 amino acids: CASRRPGQETQYF. DNA for the CDR3: TGTGCCAGCAGACGTCCGGGCCAAGAGACCCAGTACTTC.

This chain joins TRBV4-2 and TRBJ2-3; 10 positions agree with TRBD2. This CDR3 is 16 amino acids long. From germline, CDR1 is LGHNA and CDR2 YNFKEQ. The V segment lost 0 bases and the J segment 5 bases; nucleotides outside the gene matches: 5. The CDR3 sequence is CASSQDSSGGVDTQYF. In DNA, the CDR3 is TGTGCCAGCAGCCAAGACTCCAGCGGGGGGGTAGATACGCAGTATTTT.

The chain links TRBV27 to TRBJ1-5; TRBD1 aligns across 7 bases. Trimming at V came to 4 bases and at J to 5 bases, leaving 8 bases not matched to a gene. The CDR3 runs to 15 residues. Germline V CDR1 and CDR2: MNHEY, SMNVEV (reference sequence). The CDR3 DNA reads as TGTGCCAGCAGTTCCTCGACAGGGCTGGATCAGCCCCAGCATTTT. It codes for CASSSSTGLDQPQHF.

The chain recombines TRBV2 with TRBJ2-2; 9 bases are a match to TRBD1. After removal of 5 bases from V and 6 bases from J, the junction contained 7 bases not matched to a gene. CDR1 and CDR2 from the germline V gene are SNHLY and FYNNEI. The CDR3 is 15 residues long. This chain's CDR3 is CASSLQGAMAGELFF. Written as DNA, the CDR3 is TGTGCCAGCAGTTTACAGGGGGCGATGGCCGGGGAGCTGTTTTTT.

The rearrangement uses TRBV7-3 and TRBJ2-5; D is uncertain. Between the trimmed V and J ends, which lost 1 base and 4 bases, there was a span of 13 bases. The germline gives CDR1 SGHTA, CDR2 FQGTGA. This CDR3 is built from 15 residues. The CDR3 DNA reads TGTGCCAGCAGCTTAAGCCCTCCGCCAGGAGAGACCCAGTACTTC. Translation: CASSLSPPPGETQYF.

The table lists this clone with a count of one. The chain is built from TRBV30 and TRBJ1-2; TRBD1 is a possible D gene (6 bases). This CDR3 has 12 residues. Trimming removed 2 bases from V and 3 bases from J, with 7 bases in between. The germline CDR1 and CDR2 sequences are GTSNPN and SVGIG (reference sequence). The CDR3 is CAWSRQDYGYTF. CDR3 nucleotide sequence: TGTGCCTGGAGTAGACAGGACTATGGCTACACCTTC.

The rearrangement joins TRBV7-9 to TRBJ2-7; 7 positions agree with TRBD1. Looked up from germline, CDR1 is SEHNR and CDR2 is FQNEAQ (reference sequence). The V segment lost 5 bases and the J segment 1 base; nucleotides outside the gene matches: 8. This CDR3 contains 15 residues. In DNA form, the CDR3 reads TGTGCCAGCAGCACAGACAGGGATGGATCCTACGAGCAGTACTTC. Protein: CASSTDRDGSYEQYF.

The chain joins TRBV6-5 to TRBJ2-2; D perhaps matches TRBD2 (7 bases). The CDR3 covers 14 residues. Trimming shortened V by 2 bases and J by 6 bases, and 10 bases separated the two germline ends. Germline CDR1 and CDR2: MNHEY and SVGAGI. CDR3 bases: TGTGCCAGCAGTTACAAGGGGGGGGCCGGGGAGCTGTTTTTT. This gives the protein CASSYKGGAGELFF.

This chain connects TRBV11-1 to TRBJ2-7; 8 bases agree with TRBD1. J lost 2 bases, V lost 3 bases, and 12 bases had no gene match. The CDR3 sequence is 17 residues long. Germline values: CDR1 SGHAT, CDR2 FQDESV (reference sequence). This CDR3 reads CASSFFTRDRTTYEQYF. The CDR3 DNA follows: TGTGCCAGCAGCTTTTTCACCCGGGACAGGACCACCTACGAGCAGTACTTC.

This chain joins TRBV9 and TRBJ2-1, with 16 nucleotides matching TRBD2. The V segment lost 2 bases and the J segment 7 bases; nucleotides outside the gene matches: 9. The CDR3 runs 18 residues. Germline V gene lookup returns CDR1 SGDLS and CDR2 YYNGEE. The CDR3 region is CASSVAGLAGGHGNEQFF. DNA of the CDR3: TGTGCCAGCAGCGTTGCGGGACTAGCGGGGGGGCATGGTAATGAGCAGTTCTTC.

The rearrangement links TRBV10-3 to TRBJ2-6; 8 nucleotides match TRBD2. Germline values: CDR1 ENHRY, CDR2 SYGVKD. After removal of 11 bases from V and 2 bases from J, the junction contained 14 bases not matched to a gene. This CDR3 is 17 amino acids long. The CDR3 spells CALSPSGGGPGANVLTF. CDR3 bases: TGTGCCCTTTCCCCCAGCGGGGGCGGGCCTGGGGCCAACGTCCTGACTTTC.

This chain uses TRBV6-1 with TRBJ1-2; the D is unclear. The V end was cut by 4 bases, the J end by 1 base, with 10 bases between. CDR3 size: 14 residues. CDR1 is MNHNS and CDR2 is SASEGT in the germline V gene. The CDR3 sequence: CASSGTSNNYGYTF. CDR3 coding DNA: TGTGCCAGCAGTGGCACATCCAATAACTATGGCTACACCTTC.

In nucleotides, the CDR3 is TGTGCCACCAGCATAGACAGGGGGCTCTGGTATGAGCAGTTCTTC. Protein product: CATSIDRGLWYEQFF. The chain is built from TRBV15 and TRBJ2-1, with TRBD1 identical over 10 bases. The CDR3 consists of 15 residues. CDR1 and CDR2 from the germline V gene are LNHNV and YYDKDF (reference sequence). The ends lost 4 bases at V and 8 bases at J; junction bases unmatched: 8.

The V gene is TRBV10-3, the J gene TRBJ2-3; TRBD2 is a possible D gene (7 bases). CDR3 length equals 14 residues. Germline CDR1 reads ENHRY; CDR2 reads SYGVKD. V lost 11 bases and J 6 bases, leaving 21 bases between the germline ends. CDR3 amino acids: CALRRGALGDTQYF. DNA for the CDR3: TGTGCCCTACGTCGGGGGGCCTTGGGGGATACGCAGTATTTT.

With respect to this clone: A read error may produce the germline difference seen at one junction end. The J gene is TRBJ1-5, the V gene TRBV6-5; 11 bases map to TRBD1. Germline V lookup: CDR1 MNHEY, CDR2 SVGAGI. The CDR3 is made up of 15 amino acids. The CDR3 DNA reads as TGTGCCATCAGTGGGACAGGGGGTAGCAATCAGCCCCAGCATTTT. Translating it yields CAISGTGGSNQPQHF.

This clone has more than one count but fewer than ten. This chain joins TRBV27 and TRBJ2-7, with D unresolved. The CDR3 consists of 13 residues. V lost 2 bases and J 3 bases, leaving 8 bases between the germline ends. The V gene's germline CDR1 is MNHEY and CDR2 SMNVEV (reference sequence). The CDR3: CASSLTEFYEQYF. In DNA form, the CDR3 reads TGTGCCAGCAGTTTAACCGAGTTCTACGAGCAGTACTTC.